Below, one T cell receptor (beta chain) is given with its context. Its target is not known. This record comes from a study of T cell responses to AZD1222 COVID-19 vaccine. Study conclusions and caveats: Repertoire sampling happened only post peak T cell response. Spike-specific TCR breadth and depth grew following two AZD1222 doses. At study baseline, merely over 5 AZD1222 recipients were seropositive.

Assay used: immunoSEQ multiplex PCR; TCRdb lists only in-frame clones, some missing. The sample lists around 69,000 clones; nearly 90% were seen once. Specimen: peripheral blood, collected on day 0 of AZD1222 vaccination. The source is an adult in good health.

CDR3 nucleotide sequence: TGTGCCAGCAGCCCCTCGGCGAGGGACACTGAAGCTTTCTTT. Amino acid sequence: CASSPSARDTEAFF. The genes are TRBV9 and TRBJ1-1; D is unresolved. Trimming took off 4 bases at V and 3 bases at J, with 13 bases between the two ends. Germline CDR1 is SGDLS and CDR2 is YYNGEE. CDR3 length: 14 residues.